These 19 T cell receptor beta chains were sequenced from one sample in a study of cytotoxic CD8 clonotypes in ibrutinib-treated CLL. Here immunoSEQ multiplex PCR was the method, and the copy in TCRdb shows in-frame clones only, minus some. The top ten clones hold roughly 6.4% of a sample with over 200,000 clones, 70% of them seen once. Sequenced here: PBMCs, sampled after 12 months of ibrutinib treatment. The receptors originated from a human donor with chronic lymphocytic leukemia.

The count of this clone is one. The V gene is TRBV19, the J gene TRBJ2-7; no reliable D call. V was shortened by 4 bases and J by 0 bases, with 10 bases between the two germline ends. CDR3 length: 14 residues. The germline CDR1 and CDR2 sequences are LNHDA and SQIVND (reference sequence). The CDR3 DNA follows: TGTGCCAGTAGTAGGGCAGCCCCCTCCTACGAGCAGTACTTC. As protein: CASSRAAPSYEQYF.

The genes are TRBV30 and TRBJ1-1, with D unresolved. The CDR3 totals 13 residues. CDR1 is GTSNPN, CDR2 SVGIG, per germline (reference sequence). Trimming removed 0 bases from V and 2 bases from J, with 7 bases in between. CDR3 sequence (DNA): TGTGCCTGGAGTGTACCATCTAACACTGAAGCTTTCTTT. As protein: CAWSVPSNTEAFF.

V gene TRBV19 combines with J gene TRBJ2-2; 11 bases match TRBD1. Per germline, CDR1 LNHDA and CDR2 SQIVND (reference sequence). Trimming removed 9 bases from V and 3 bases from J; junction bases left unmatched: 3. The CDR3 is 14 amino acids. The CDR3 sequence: CASGQGAYTGELFF. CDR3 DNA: TGTGCCAGCGGACAGGGGGCATACACCGGGGAGCTGTTTTTT. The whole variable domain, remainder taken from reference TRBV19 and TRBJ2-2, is DGGITQSPKYLFRKEGQNVTLSCEQNLNHDAMYWYRQDPGQGLRLIYYSQIVNDFQKGDIAEGYSVSREKKESFPLTVTSAQKNPTAFYLCASGQGAYTGELFFGEGSRLTVL.

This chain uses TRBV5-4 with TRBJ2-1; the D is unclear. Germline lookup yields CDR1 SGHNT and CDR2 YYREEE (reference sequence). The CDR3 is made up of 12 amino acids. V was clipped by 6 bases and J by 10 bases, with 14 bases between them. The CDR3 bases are TGTGCCAGCACGTCAAACAGAGACGAGCAGTTCTTC. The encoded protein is CASTSNRDEQFF.

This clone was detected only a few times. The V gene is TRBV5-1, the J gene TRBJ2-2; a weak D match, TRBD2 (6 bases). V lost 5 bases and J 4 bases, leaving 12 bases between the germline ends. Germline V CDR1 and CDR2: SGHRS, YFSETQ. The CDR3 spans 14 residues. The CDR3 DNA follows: TGCGCCAGCAGGGGAGGCGCAAGCACCGGGGAGCTGTTTTTT. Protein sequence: CASRGGASTGELFF.

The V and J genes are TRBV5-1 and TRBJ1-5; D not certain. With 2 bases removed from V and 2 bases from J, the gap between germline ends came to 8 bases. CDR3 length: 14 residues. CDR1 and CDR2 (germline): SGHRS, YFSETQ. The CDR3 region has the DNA TGCGCCAGCAGCTTTTATGGGGGCAATCAGCCCCAGCATTTT. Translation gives CASSFYGGNQPQHF.

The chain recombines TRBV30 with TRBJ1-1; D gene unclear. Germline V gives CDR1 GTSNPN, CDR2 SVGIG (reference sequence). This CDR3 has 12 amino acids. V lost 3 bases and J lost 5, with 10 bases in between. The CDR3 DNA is TGTGCCTGGAGACAAGCGGGGACTGAAGCTTTCTTT. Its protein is CAWRQAGTEAFF.

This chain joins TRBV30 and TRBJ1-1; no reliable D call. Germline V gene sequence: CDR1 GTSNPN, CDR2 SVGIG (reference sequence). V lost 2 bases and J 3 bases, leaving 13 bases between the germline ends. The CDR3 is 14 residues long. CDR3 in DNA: TGTGCCTGGAGTCCCGGGTACCGGGACACTGAAGCTTTCTTT. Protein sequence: CAWSPGYRDTEAFF.

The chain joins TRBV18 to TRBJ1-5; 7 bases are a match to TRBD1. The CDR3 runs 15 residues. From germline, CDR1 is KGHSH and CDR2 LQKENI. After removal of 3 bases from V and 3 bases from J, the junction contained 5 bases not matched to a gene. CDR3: CASSPTGQNNQPQHF. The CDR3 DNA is TGTGCCAGCTCACCGACGGGACAGAACAATCAGCCCCAGCATTTT.

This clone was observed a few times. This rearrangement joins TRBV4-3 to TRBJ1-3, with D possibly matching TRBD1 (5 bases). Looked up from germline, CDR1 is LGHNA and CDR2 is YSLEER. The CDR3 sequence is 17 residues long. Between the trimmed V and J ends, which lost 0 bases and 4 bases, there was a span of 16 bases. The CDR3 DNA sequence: TGCGCCAGCAGCCAAGATTTCTTGGGGTCAGGGGGAAACACCATATATTTT. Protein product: CASSQDFLGSGGNTIYF.

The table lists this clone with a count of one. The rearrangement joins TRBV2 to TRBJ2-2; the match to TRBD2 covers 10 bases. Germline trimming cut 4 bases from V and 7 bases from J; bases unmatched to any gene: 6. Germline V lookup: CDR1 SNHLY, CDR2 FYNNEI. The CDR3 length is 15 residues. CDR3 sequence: CASSGAGGPIGELFF. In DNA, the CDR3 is TGTGCCAGCAGTGGAGCGGGAGGGCCGATCGGGGAGCTGTTTTTT.

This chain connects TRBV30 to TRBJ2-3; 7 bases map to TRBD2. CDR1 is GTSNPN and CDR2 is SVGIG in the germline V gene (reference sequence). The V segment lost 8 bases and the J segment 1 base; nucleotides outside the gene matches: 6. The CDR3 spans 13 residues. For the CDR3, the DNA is TGTGCCGGGGGGGGACTTCGCACAGATACGCAGTATTTT. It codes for CAGGGLRTDTQYF.

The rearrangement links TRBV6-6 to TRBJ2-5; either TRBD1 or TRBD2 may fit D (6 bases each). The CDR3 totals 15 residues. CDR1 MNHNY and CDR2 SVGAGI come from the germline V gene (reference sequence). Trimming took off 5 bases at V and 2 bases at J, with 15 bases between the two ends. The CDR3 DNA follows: TGTGCCAGCAGTACGGGGGCGCGATCTCAAGAGACCCAGTACTTC. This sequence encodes CASSTGARSQETQYF.

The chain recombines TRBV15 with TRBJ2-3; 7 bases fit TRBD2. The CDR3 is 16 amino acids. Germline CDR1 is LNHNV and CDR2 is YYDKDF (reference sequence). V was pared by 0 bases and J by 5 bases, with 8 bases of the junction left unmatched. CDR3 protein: CATSRDRGGAGDTQYF. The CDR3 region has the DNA TGTGCCACCAGCAGAGATCGGGGAGGGGCGGGAGATACGCAGTATTTT.

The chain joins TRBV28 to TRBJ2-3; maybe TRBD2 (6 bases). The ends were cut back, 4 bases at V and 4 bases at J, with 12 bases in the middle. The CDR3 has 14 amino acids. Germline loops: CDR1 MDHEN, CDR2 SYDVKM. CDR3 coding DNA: TGTGCCAGCAGTTCCGAGGCGGGGTCAGATACGCAGTATTTT. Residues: CASSSEAGSDTQYF.

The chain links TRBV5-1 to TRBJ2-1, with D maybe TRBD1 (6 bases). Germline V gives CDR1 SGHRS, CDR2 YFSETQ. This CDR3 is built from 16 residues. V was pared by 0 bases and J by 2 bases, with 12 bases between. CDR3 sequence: CASSLGGRGPYNEQFF. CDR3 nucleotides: TGCGCCAGCAGCTTGGGGGGCAGGGGCCCCTACAATGAGCAGTTCTTC. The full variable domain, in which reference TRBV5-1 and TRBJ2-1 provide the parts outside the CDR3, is KAGVTQTPRYLIKTRGQQVTLSCSPISGHRSVSWYQQTPGQGLQFLFEYFSETQRNKGNFPGRFSGRQFSNSRSEMNVSTLELGDSALYLCASSLGGRGPYNEQFFGPGTRLTVL.

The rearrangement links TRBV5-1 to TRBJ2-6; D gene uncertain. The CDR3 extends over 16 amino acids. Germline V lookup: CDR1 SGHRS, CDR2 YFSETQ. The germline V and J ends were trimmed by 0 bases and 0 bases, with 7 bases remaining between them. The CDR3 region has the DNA TGCGCCAGCAGCTTGGGGACGGGCTCTGGGGCCAACGTCCTGACTTTC. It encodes CASSLGTGSGANVLTF.

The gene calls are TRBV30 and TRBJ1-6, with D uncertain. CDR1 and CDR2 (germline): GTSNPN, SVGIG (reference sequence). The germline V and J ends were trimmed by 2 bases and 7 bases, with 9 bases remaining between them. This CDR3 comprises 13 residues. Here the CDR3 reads CAWSRKQNSPLHF. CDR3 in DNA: TGTGCCTGGAGTCGGAAGCAGAATTCACCCCTCCACTTT.

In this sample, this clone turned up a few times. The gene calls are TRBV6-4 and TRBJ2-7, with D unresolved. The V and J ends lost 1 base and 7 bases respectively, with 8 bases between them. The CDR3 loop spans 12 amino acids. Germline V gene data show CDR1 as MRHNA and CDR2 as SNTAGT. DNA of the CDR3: TGTGCCAGCAGTGACTTCCTGGGGGAGCAGTACTTC. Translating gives CASSDFLGEQYF.